This note documents a single TCR beta chain sequence. This clonotype has ten or more counts. Its recognized antigen is unknown. Per-base quality was not reported, and no clone a single base away is much larger than it. The sample belongs to a study of molecular identifiers for immune sequencing clone quantification (dated 2018 in TCRdb). About the full investigation: For a replicate experiment, the RNA from either about 20,000 or 100,000 naive CD8 T cells was divided into five aliquots, and four of those aliquots went on to sequencing. The study was a methods study using CD8 T cells to benchmark molecular-identifier clustering-based TCR repertoire sequencing (MIDCIRS) and TCR RNA copy counting.

Libraries were constructed by PCR. Sequencing relied on an Illumina HiSeq 4000. Bulk TCR libraries were prepared as previously described, using TCR primers listed in Table S5. Total RNA was purified with the Qiagen AllPrep DNA/RNA kit. Before any analysis, reads coming from multiple sequencing runs of the same library were combined into one pool. Per the source publication's procedure: Reads were retained only if the reads had an exact TCR constant sequence, and the retained reads were trimmed to 150 nt and grouped according to their 12-nt molecular barcodes. Within each barcode group, reads were sub-clustered at a 15% Levenshtein threshold, and quality-weighted consensus sequences were built per RNA molecule. Non-functional sequences were excluded, and lower-count sequences lying one edit away from another sequence were also excluded. Barcode sub-clusters with fewer than 20% of the maximum read count were removed, based on fitting two negative binomial distributions. TCRdb passed the public sequencing reads through fastp at Q25 and MiXCR, retaining productive beta sequences. Entries that share a CDR3 protein sequence are merged under the most common genes and DNA. Clone size and V and J calls follow TCRdb, not the original study. Across this sample there are 300,000 to 350,000 distinct CDR3 sequences, with over 20% seen only once. 0.75% to 0.85% of the sample rests with the top ten.

Libraries of naive CD8 T cells were built from anywhere between about 19,000 and 1,100,000 sorted cells, with 10%, 30% or 50% of the purified RNA used. On a BD FACSAria II, naive CD8 T cells were FACS-sorted as CD8+CD4-CCR7+CD45RA+ and collected into RLT Plus buffer. To test detection sensitivity, Jurkat RNA equivalent to roughly nine TCR copies was spiked into samples of roughly 18,000-1,000,000 naive CD8 T cells. Enrichment of CD8 T cells was done with RosetteSep CD8+ T Cell Enrichment Cocktail plus Ficoll-Paque, and ACK red cell lysis came afterward. General findings and caveats noted by the study authors: Naive libraries contained spiked-in Jurkat TCR RNA (approximately nine copies' worth), which is not part of the donor repertoire. In CMV-specific effector cells, over 98% of molecules were held by clones above 20 RNA copies, whereas under 1% of molecules were held by such clones in naive cells. Modeling gave 3 to 3.5 recovered TCR RNA copies per cell versus around 10 by digital PCR, implying around 31% capture efficiency. Even against a background of about 960,000 naive CD8 T cells, spiked-in Jurkat TCR RNA amounting to a single cell's worth was reported to be detectable. When barcode sub-clustering was not used, chimeric consensus sequences inflated TCR diversity, with chimeras reaching as high as 47%. Identical TCR molecules sharing a barcode could cause highly expanded clone sizes to be underestimated.

The sequencing input was naive CD8+ T cells from blood, with Jurkat cell RNA spiked in. According to the study, the label for this sample's cell subset or site signals: FACS-sorted CD8+CD4-CCR7+CD45RA+ naive T cells. The origin of this receptor is a human donor in good health. Some libraries in this study had Jurkat cell RNA spiked in.

The CDR3 region has the sequence CASSLPMAVRQGPTEAFF. Read as DNA, the sequence is TGTGCCAGCAGCTTACCAATGGCGGTAAGGCAGGGGCCCACTGAAGCTTTCTTT. This chain is built from TRBV7-9 and TRBJ1-1, with a weak D call of TRBD1 (6 bases match). According to the germline V gene (reference sequence), CDR1 reads SEHNR and CDR2 reads FQNEAQ. The cysteine opens and the phenylalanine closes a CDR3 of 18 amino acids. The read is trimmed to its CDR3 DNA, 54 bases read in frame from base 1. V is clipped by 2 bases and J by 4 bases, and the sequence between their germline boundaries is 23 bases long. The CDR3, completed at both ends by the reference TRBV7-9 and TRBJ1-1 genes, gives the full variable domain DTGVSQNPRHKITKRGQNVTFRCDPISEHNRLYWYRQTLGQGPEFLTYFQNEAQLEKSRLLSDRFSAERPKGSFSTLEIQRTEQGDSAMYLCASSLPMAVRQGPTEAFFGQGTRLTVV.